What follows are 6 T cell receptor beta chains derived from one specimen sequenced in a study of blood T cell repertoires in COVID-19. The assay was immunoSEQ multiplex PCR, and TCRdb's table has in-frame clones only and misses some. The sample holds some 200,000 clones, around 84% seen once. Sequenced sample: peripheral blood. These receptors were taken from a man aged 45-60 years who had recovered from COVID-19.

The V gene is TRBV5-6, the J gene TRBJ2-1, with D hard to call. Germline values: CDR1 SGHDT, CDR2 YYEEEE. The CDR3 is 16 amino acids. Between the trimmed V and J ends, which lost 1 base and 2 bases, there was a span of 13 bases. CDR3 nucleotide sequence: TGTGCCAGCAGCTTGTATGAGCGCAGCGCCTACAATGAGCAGTTCTTC. Its protein product is CASSLYERSAYNEQFF.

A single count supports this clone. The V and J genes are TRBV5-5 and TRBJ1-4; the D gene is possibly TRBD1 (6 bases). Germline-derived CDR1 and CDR2 are SGHKS and YYEKEE (reference sequence). V lost 0 bases and J 10 bases, leaving 16 bases between the germline ends. There are 15 residues in the CDR3. In nucleotides, the CDR3 is TGTGCCAGCAGCTTGGTTCAGGGAGGGGGTAGAAAACTGTTTTTT. This translates into CASSLVQGGGRKLFF.

The chain links TRBV6-5 to TRBJ2-5; D might be TRBD2 (5 bases). V was clipped by 2 bases and J by 6 bases, with 13 bases between them. The CDR3 consists of 14 residues. Germline V gene data show CDR1 as MNHEY and CDR2 as SVGAGI. The CDR3 DNA reads TGTGCCAGCAGTTACGAGGCTAGCAGTAAGACCCAGTACTTC. This encodes CASSYEASSKTQYF.

The J gene is TRBJ1-6, the V gene TRBV15; D not resolved. Trimming left V 0 bases short and J 5 bases short, with 5 bases between. Germline V gives CDR1 LNHNV, CDR2 YYDKDF (reference sequence). CDR3 length equals 14 residues. The CDR3 DNA is TGTGCCACCAGCAGAGATCAGAATAATTCACCCCTCCACTTT. Protein: CATSRDQNNSPLHF.

J is TRBJ2-1 and V is TRBV7-8; 11 bases are a match to TRBD2. The germline V gene has CDR1 SGHVS and CDR2 FQNEAQ. With 5 bases clipped from V and 1 base from J, the junction kept 4 bases outside the gene matches. This CDR3 is built from 16 residues. The CDR3 DNA sequence: TGTGCCAGCAGCCCCCGACTAGCGGGGTCCTACAATGAGCAGTTCTTC. Encoded protein: CASSPRLAGSYNEQFF. Variable domain in full (rest from reference TRBV7-8 and TRBJ2-1): GAGVSQSPRYKVAKRGQDVALRCDPISGHVSLFWYQQALGQGPEFLTYFQNEAQLDKSGLPSDRFFAERPEGSVSTLKIQRTQQEDSAVYLCASSPRLAGSYNEQFFGPGTRLTVL.

The rearrangement joins TRBV19 to TRBJ1-5, with 7 bases aligning to TRBD1. Germline CDR1 LNHDA, CDR2 SQIVND (reference sequence). The CDR3 is 16 amino acids. The junction had 9 bases not matched to a gene; V was cut back by 4 bases and J by 3 bases. In nucleotides, the CDR3 is TGTGCCAGTAGTACTGCCGGGACAGCCTACAATCAGCCCCAGCATTTT. Amino acids: CASSTAGTAYNQPQHF.